This entry is about one TCR beta chain. Its antigen is undetermined. Random hexamers served to reverse transcribe roughly 0.5 to 1 ug RNA. Amplification of the TCR beta CDR3 was carried out by immunoSEQ multiplex PCR, which spanned a total of 54 Vbeta and 13 Jbeta segments. TCRdb fed the immunoSEQ multiplex PCR reads into MiXCR, producing one record per CDR3 protein. The sample holds about 94,000 distinct CDR3 sequences, 85% to 95% seen once. Germline assignment: CDR1 SQVTM and CDR2 ANQGSEA. V lost 6 bases to trimming and J lost 6 bases; unmatched junction nucleotides: 3. The CDR3 runs to 12 residues. The data derive from a study of CD8 T cells in Susac syndrome. On the study more broadly: When blood was drawn, patients with Susac syndrome were on intravenous immunoglobulin alone, on corticosteroids, or therapy-naive. Study results and caveats: Within Susac syndrome CD4+ T cell repertoires, clonal expansion was not evident.

Sequencing of TCR beta was undertaken in CD8+ and CD4+ T cells derived from blood. The chain has TRBV29-1 and TRBJ2-1; 9 nucleotides align to TRBD1. This TCR derives from a human donor with Susac syndrome. The material sequenced was CD4+ T cells from PBMCs. This chain's CDR3 is CSVRGQGNEQFF. Here the CDR3 DNA reads TGCAGCGTCAGGGGACAGGGCAATGAGCAGTTCTTC.